This entry lists 21 T cell receptor beta chains sequenced from one sample in a study of cytomegalovirus exposure and HLA in healthy donors. The PCR used 60 Vbeta and 13 Jbeta primers. Libraries were prepared by immunoSEQ multiplex PCR; TCRdb keeps only in-frame clonotypes and omits some of them. The sample has about 91,000 clones, 64% seen once. Sequencing was carried out using PBMCs. The receptors stem from a human donor in good health.

The chain uses TRBV5-1 and TRBJ2-2; the match to TRBD1 covers 7 bases. The J segment lost 0 bases and the V segment lost 3 bases, leaving 2 bases of the junction unmatched. Germline CDR1 SGHRS, CDR2 YFSETQ. This CDR3 contains 15 residues. The CDR3 region has the DNA TGCGCCAGCAGCTCCGGGACAGCGAACACCGGGGAGCTGTTTTTT. The encoded protein is CASSSGTANTGELFF.

The chain employs TRBV5-8 and TRBJ1-1, with 10 bases fitting TRBD1. The CDR3 runs to 15 residues. Germline V gives CDR1 SGHTS, CDR2 YDEGEE. Trimming removed 1 base from V and 7 bases from J; junction bases left unmatched: 7. DNA of the CDR3: TGTGCCAGCAGCTTGATGGACAGGGGGTACGTTGAAGCTTTCTTT. Encoded protein: CASSLMDRGYVEAFF.

The chain carries TRBV11-2 and TRBJ2-2; weak D call: TRBD1 (6 bases). In germline, CDR1 is SGHAT, CDR2 FQNNGV. Trimming took off 3 bases at V and 7 bases at J, with 9 bases between the two ends. The CDR3 covers 13 residues. The CDR3 DNA reads TGTGCCAGCAGCTTTGGGGGCCACGGGGAGCTGTTTTTT. It is translated as CASSFGGHGELFF.

The chain has TRBV6-5 and TRBJ2-7; D gene uncertain. V was trimmed by 0 bases and J by 9 bases, leaving 6 bases between them. This CDR3 comprises 11 residues. CDR1 and CDR2 (germline): MNHEY, SVGAGI. As DNA, the CDR3 is TGTGCCAGCAGTTACTCGGGCAGGCAGTACTTC. This gives the protein CASSYSGRQYF.

The rearrangement links TRBV11-3 to TRBJ2-1; D gene ambiguous. Germline V gene sequence: CDR1 SGHNT, CDR2 YENEEA. With 4 bases removed from V and 4 bases from J, the gap between germline ends came to 5 bases. The CDR3 loop spans 12 amino acids. The CDR3 loop reads CASSSEYNEQFF. CDR3 DNA: TGTGCCAGCAGCTCCGAGTACAATGAGCAGTTCTTC. Full variable domain (missing parts from reference TRBV11-3 and TRBJ2-1): EAGVVQSPRYKIIEKKQPVAFWCNPISGHNTLYWYLQNLGQGPELLIRYENEEAVDDSQLPKDRFSAERLKGVDSTLKIQPAELGDSAVYLCASSSEYNEQFFGPGTRLTVL.

This chain joins TRBV7-9 and TRBJ2-3; 9 bases are shared with TRBD2. Germline V gene data show CDR1 as SEHNR and CDR2 as FQNEAQ (reference sequence). This CDR3 is built from 16 residues. With V trimmed by 5 bases and J by 4 bases, 10 bases remained unmatched. The DNA of the CDR3 is TGTGCCAGCAGCCTATCATCAGCGGGGGGCCCAGATACGCAGTATTTT. This sequence encodes CASSLSSAGGPDTQYF.

This clone occurred once. The V gene is TRBV4-1, the J gene TRBJ2-6; 7 bases are a match to TRBD2. V shed 4 bases and J 0 bases; nucleotides not matched to a gene: 12. In germline, CDR1 is MGHRA, CDR2 YSYEKL. This CDR3 region has 19 residues. The CDR3 loop reads CASSLTEGLPHSGANVLTF. CDR3 DNA sequence: TGCGCCAGCAGCCTCACAGAGGGACTACCACACTCTGGGGCCAACGTCCTGACTTTC.

This clone was recorded a few times. The chain carries TRBV19 and TRBJ1-1; a possible D gene is TRBD1 (6 bases). With 5 bases removed from V and 2 bases from J, the gap between germline ends came to 15 bases. CDR1 LNHDA and CDR2 SQIVND come from the germline V gene (reference sequence). The CDR3 has 15 amino acids. The CDR3 spells CASSWGQGSNTEAFF. CDR3 nucleotide sequence: TGTGCCAGTAGTTGGGGTCAGGGGTCAAACACTGAAGCTTTCTTT.

The gene calls are TRBV21-1 and TRBJ1-5; whether TRBD1, the table's D call, matches the DNA was not checked. TRBV21-1 is a recognized pseudogene. This CDR3 has 18 amino acids. CDR3 in amino acids: CASSKAPGGDSNNQPQHF. CDR3 nucleotides: TGTGCCAGCAGCAAAGCCCCTGGAGGGGACAGCAACAATCAGCCCCAGCATTTT.

The rearrangement links TRBV28 to TRBJ2-7; 7 nucleotides agree with TRBD1. Germline CDR1 and CDR2: MDHEN and SYDVKM. The CDR3 spans 14 residues. Trimming cost V 3 bases and J 1 base; bases outside gene matches: 3. The CDR3 DNA follows: TGTGCCAGCAGTTTTAGGGGGCGATCCTACGAGCAGTACTTC. Protein: CASSFRGRSYEQYF.

V gene TRBV7-9 combines with J gene TRBJ2-5; D call uncertain. The CDR3 runs to 12 residues. The germline V gene has CDR1 SEHNR and CDR2 FQNEAQ (reference sequence). Deletions cut 0 bases from V and 6 bases from J, with 5 bases between. CDR3 sequence reads: CASSLAPKTQYF. CDR3 nucleotide sequence: TGTGCCAGCAGCTTAGCTCCAAAGACCCAGTACTTC. Full variable domain (missing parts from reference TRBV7-9 and TRBJ2-5): DTGVSQNPRHKITKRGQNVTFRCDPISEHNRLYWYRQTLGQGPEFLTYFQNEAQLEKSRLLSDRFSAERPKGSFSTLEIQRTEQGDSAMYLCASSLAPKTQYFGPGTRLLVL.

CDR3 coding DNA: TGTGCCAGCAGACCTCAGGGGGGATCCGTGAACACTGAAGCTTTCTTT. Amino acids: CASRPQGGSVNTEAFF. The V and J genes are TRBV9 and TRBJ1-1, with 7 bases matching TRBD1. V lost 5 bases and J lost 0; bases outside the gene matches: 10. This CDR3 region has 16 residues. The germline V gene encodes CDR1 SGDLS and CDR2 YYNGEE.

The DNA of the CDR3 is TGTGCCAGCAGCCCCGGTATTCGAGTCCCCCTTAACTATGGCTACACCTTC. As protein: CASSPGIRVPLNYGYTF. The rearrangement links TRBV9 to TRBJ1-2; no clear D. Trimming shortened V by 4 bases and J by 1 base, and 20 bases separated the two germline ends. The CDR3 runs to 17 residues. Germline assignment: CDR1 SGDLS and CDR2 YYNGEE.

Comments on this clone: Compared with germline, one end of the junction differs, possibly owing to a read error. This chain uses TRBV7-6 with TRBJ2-2; TRBD2 matches at 12 bases. Per germline, CDR1 SGHVS and CDR2 FNYEAQ. This CDR3 is 15 amino acids long. The CDR3 loop is CASSLAGGPTGELFF. The CDR3, as DNA: TGTGCCAGCAGCCTAGCGGGGGGGCCCACCGGGGAGCTGTTTTTT.

The chain links TRBV9 to TRBJ1-3; D possibly corresponds to TRBD1 (6 bases). The CDR3 totals 18 residues. Trimming cost V 0 bases and J 0 bases, with 16 bases left between them. Germline V gene lookup returns CDR1 SGDLS and CDR2 YYNGEE. CDR3 residues: CASSVEIGGHYSGNTIYF. The CDR3 bases are TGTGCCAGCAGCGTAGAGATAGGGGGACACTACTCTGGAAACACCATATATTTT.

The chain carries TRBV27 and TRBJ1-4; no clear D gene. Germline lookup yields CDR1 MNHEY and CDR2 SMNVEV (reference sequence). The CDR3 is made up of 15 amino acids. V gave up 4 bases and J gave up 1 base, with 10 bases separating them. This CDR3 reads CASSWNRVTNEKLFF. CDR3 DNA: TGTGCCAGCAGTTGGAACAGAGTAACTAATGAAAAACTGTTTTTT.

The V gene is TRBV5-1, the J gene TRBJ1-2; 10 bases are shared with TRBD1. The trim removed 4 bases at V and 7 bases at J, leaving 7 bases unmatched. Germline CDR1 reads SGHRS; CDR2 reads YFSETQ. CDR3 length: 14 residues. As DNA, the CDR3 is TGCGCCAGCAGCCCCTCGACAGGGGGCTCTGGCTACACCTTC. Translated, it gives CASSPSTGGSGYTF.

The chain uses TRBV5-1 and TRBJ2-5; TRBD2 matches at 16 bases. The trim removed 1 base at V and 12 bases at J, leaving 12 bases unmatched. The CDR3 covers 17 residues. Germline-derived CDR1 and CDR2 are SGHRS and YFSETQ. CDR3 sequence: CASSLRGLAGGQVVEYF. The CDR3 DNA reads as TGCGCCAGCAGCTTGAGGGGACTAGCGGGGGGGCAGGTCGTGGAGTACTTC.

The chain combines TRBV4-3 with TRBJ1-2; the D gene is possibly TRBD1 (5 bases). Germline V CDR1 and CDR2: LGHNA, YSLEER. The V end lost 4 bases, the J end lost 6 bases, and 18 bases lay between the germline ends. The CDR3 runs 15 residues. DNA for the CDR3: TGCGCCAGCAGCCTAAACAGCGGGGCGGCGGATGGCTACACCTTC. It specifies CASSLNSGAADGYTF.

The CDR3 bases are TGTGCCAGCAGCGTAGCTACTAGCGGGGCCCCTCTCACAGATACGCAGTATTTT. Translation gives CASSVATSGAPLTDTQYF. The rearrangement links TRBV9 to TRBJ2-3, with 10 nucleotides matching TRBD2. This CDR3 comprises 18 residues. Per the germline V gene, CDR1 is SGDLS and CDR2 is YYNGEE. V shed 0 bases and J 2 bases; nucleotides not matched to a gene: 9.

The V and J genes are TRBV7-9 and TRBJ1-2; the match to TRBD1 covers 8 bases. The germline gives CDR1 SEHNR, CDR2 FQNEAQ (reference sequence). There are 16 residues in the CDR3. With V trimmed by 6 bases and J by 6 bases, 15 bases remained unmatched. The CDR3 sequence: CASRRTQTGAYDGYTF. The CDR3 DNA follows: TGTGCCAGCAGGCGAACCCAGACAGGGGCTTACGATGGCTACACCTTC.